This T cell receptor beta chain derives from a study of T cell repertoires in cytomegalovirus infection. Study background: Recently identified HLA-C-restricted CMV epitopes were among the peptides used. Evidence of both CMV infection and a matching HLA type came from public TCR beta signatures.

TCRdb used MiXCR to reprocess the reads, holding one entry per CDR3 protein. Of 80,000 or so distinct CDR3 sequences in the sample, roughly 40% were seen once. The sample holds a few counts of this clonotype. Antigen unknown. The junction had 4 bases not matched to a gene; V was cut back by 2 bases and J by 2 bases. Germline V lookup: CDR1 SGDLS, CDR2 YYNGEE. The CDR3 consists of 15 residues. Findings and caveats of the study: Across the ex vivo response, the dominant clonotypes were HLA-C-restricted CMV-specific TCR beta clonotypes. Cumulative public TCR beta family frequency identified CMV carriers with the relevant HLA.

This clonotype was sampled from a human donor in good health (CMV status not recorded). Some clones in this sample may be carry-over from other donors' samples. The J gene is TRBJ2-7, the V gene TRBV9, with 10 bases matching TRBD1. The starting material was CD8+ T cells from cultured PBMCs, obtained from culture after CMV antigen stimulation. The CDR3 DNA is TGTGCCAGCAGCGTGTCGGGGACAGGGGCCTACGAGCAGTACTTC. Its translation is CASSVSGTGAYEQYF.